Following are 2 T cell receptor beta chains from one sample sequenced in a study of T cells after somatic rescue of genetic block. Profiled with immunoSEQ multiplex PCR; TCRdb holds only in-frame clones, not every one. The table lists roughly 71,000 clones, about nine tenths of them singletons. Sequenced sample: peripheral blood mononuclear cells (PBMCs). All receptors derive from a man younger than 45.

This clone was recorded once. This chain links TRBV6-6 with TRBJ1-1; 7 nucleotides line up with TRBD1. The CDR3 covers 14 residues. Per the germline V gene, CDR1 is MNHNY and CDR2 is SVGAGI (reference sequence). V was clipped by 7 bases and J by 3 bases; unmatched bases: 8. CDR3 nucleotide sequence: TGTGCCAGCACCCCGACAGGGAGGGACACTGAAGCTTTCTTT. As protein: CASTPTGRDTEAFF.

This chain connects TRBV18 to TRBJ1-5; TRBD1 aligns across 7 bases. V lost 4 bases to trimming and J lost 5 bases; unmatched junction nucleotides: 8. Per germline, CDR1 KGHSH and CDR2 LQKENI. CDR3 length: 15 residues. CDR3 in amino acids: CASSHATGQYQPQHF. The CDR3 DNA follows: TGTGCCAGCTCACATGCGACAGGGCAATATCAGCCCCAGCATTTT.